A single sample gave rise to the 16 T cell receptor beta chains below, sequenced in a study of shared clonotypes between healthy human individuals. TCRdb's table, derived via immunoSEQ multiplex PCR, lists solely in-frame clones and lacks some. The profile shows about 2.4 million clones, 93% of them singletons. Sequenced input: naive CD4+ T cells from PBMCs. Subset: CD45RA+ positively selected. These receptors came from a man aged 18 to 29 in good health. Some clones in this sample may be carry-over from other donors' samples.

This clone appeared once. The chain is built from TRBV29-1 and TRBJ2-3, with D perhaps matching TRBD1 or TRBD2 (5 bases each). The CDR3 covers 13 residues. Trimming removed 7 bases at V and 1 base at J, with 12 bases between. The germline V gene encodes CDR1 SQVTM and CDR2 ANQGSEA. The chain's CDR3 is CSGRDARTDTQYF. CDR3 coding DNA: TGCAGCGGCCGGGACGCTCGCACAGATACGCAGTATTTT.

The V and J genes are TRBV6-1 and TRBJ2-5; tentatively, D is TRBD1 (6 bases). The CDR3 extends over 15 amino acids. CDR1 and CDR2 from the germline V gene are MNHNS and SASEGT. V lost 3 bases and J 5 bases, leaving 16 bases between the germline ends. CDR3 coding DNA: TGTGCCAGCAGTGAGCGAACAGGGAATGGGGAGACCCAGTACTTC. It codes for CASSERTGNGETQYF.

V and J are TRBV11-2 and TRBJ2-5; weak D call: TRBD2 (5 bases). V was shortened by 1 base and J by 5 bases, with 14 bases between the two germline ends. CDR1 and CDR2 (germline): SGHAT, FQNNGV. The CDR3 runs 15 residues. As DNA, the CDR3 is TGTGCCAGCAGCTTAGGGCTAAGGGAGTACGAGACCCAGTACTTC. Protein product: CASSLGLREYETQYF.

This chain links TRBV5-6 with TRBJ2-3, with D uncertain. Trimming cost V 3 bases and J 4 bases, with 15 bases left between them. The CDR3 consists of 15 residues. Germline CDR1 SGHDT, CDR2 YYEEEE. The CDR3 sequence: CASSSRRLPADTQYF. CDR3 sequence (DNA): TGTGCCAGCAGCTCCCGACGGCTCCCGGCAGATACGCAGTATTTT.

The V call is TRBV2, the J call TRBJ1-2; D not certain. The length of the CDR3 is 13 residues. Germline-derived CDR1 and CDR2 are SNHLY and FYNNEI. V lost 9 bases, J lost 5 bases, and 16 bases lay in between. Here the CDR3 reads CASRPFQTYGYTF. The CDR3, as DNA: TGTGCCAGTAGACCGTTCCAAACTTATGGCTACACCTTC.

In nucleotides, the CDR3 is TGTGCCAGCAGCCCAACTCCGACAGACGTCTATGGCTACACCTTC. This codes for CASSPTPTDVYGYTF. The chain links TRBV7-3 to TRBJ1-2; D may be TRBD1 (5 bases). Trimming stripped 5 bases from V and 4 bases from J, with 17 bases between. From germline, CDR1 is SGHTA and CDR2 FQGTGA. The CDR3 consists of 15 residues.

The chain links TRBV7-3 to TRBJ1-5; 7 nucleotides agree with TRBD1. V lost 5 bases to trimming and J lost 4 bases; unmatched junction nucleotides: 5. The germline CDR1 and CDR2 sequences are SGHTA and FQGTGA. This CDR3 is 14 amino acids long. The CDR3 reads CASSRQGPNQPQHF. DNA for the CDR3: TGTGCCAGCAGCAGACAGGGACCTAATCAGCCCCAGCATTTT.

This chain connects TRBV12-5 to TRBJ2-3; maybe TRBD2 (5 bases). V shed 2 bases and J shed 2 bases, with 11 bases lying between them. The CDR3 totals 15 residues. Germline CDR1 is LGHNT and CDR2 is FRNRAP. CDR3 sequence (DNA): TGTGCTAGTGGTTTGTCGAGGGCCCCCACAGATACGCAGTATTTT. Translating gives CASGLSRAPTDTQYF.

Comments on this clone: This sample includes further DNA sequences coding for the same CDR3. This chain uses TRBV19 with TRBJ2-7; 9 bases agree with TRBD1. CDR3 length equals 15 residues. CDR1 LNHDA and CDR2 SQIVND come from the germline V gene (reference sequence). V was clipped by 3 bases and J by 1 base; unmatched bases: 4. CDR3 amino acids: CASSIPGTGSYEQYF. In DNA, the CDR3 is TGTGCCAGTAGTATCCCCGGGACAGGGTCCTACGAGCAGTACTTC.

The CDR3: CASRTTSAASTDTQYF. DNA of the CDR3: TGTGCCAGTAGGACTACTAGCGCGGCTAGCACAGATACGCAGTATTTT. This chain links TRBV19 with TRBJ2-3, with 7 nucleotides matching TRBD2. Unmatched junction bases numbered 9, after V lost 6 bases and J lost 0 bases. Germline V lookup: CDR1 LNHDA, CDR2 SQIVND (reference sequence). CDR3 length: 16 amino acids.

The chain carries TRBV5-1 and TRBJ1-1; D is unresolved. CDR1 is SGHRS and CDR2 is YFSETQ in the germline V gene. V was cut by 2 bases and J by 5 bases, with 13 bases left in between. This CDR3 is 14 amino acids long. Here the CDR3 DNA reads TGCGCCAGCAGCTTTCAAGGGAGGGAAACTGAAGCTTTCTTT. This translates into CASSFQGRETEAFF.

The chain has TRBV5-1 and TRBJ2-2, with D possibly matching TRBD1 (5 bases). Per the germline V gene, CDR1 is SGHRS and CDR2 is YFSETQ. Trimming took 4 bases from V and 7 from J, leaving 14 bases between them. This CDR3 region has 14 residues. As DNA, the CDR3 is TGCGCCAGCAGCAAGGGGCCTTCAGACGGGGAGCTGTTTTTT. It translates to CASSKGPSDGELFF.

V is TRBV5-1 and J is TRBJ2-2; D unresolved. Germline CDR1 and CDR2: SGHRS and YFSETQ. The CDR3 contains 16 residues. Between the trimmed V and J ends, which lost 0 bases and 2 bases, there was a span of 11 bases. This CDR3 reads CASSLEAGSNTGELFF. The CDR3 coding sequence is TGCGCCAGCAGCTTGGAGGCAGGATCTAACACCGGGGAGCTGTTTTTT.

The V call is TRBV29-1, the J call TRBJ2-7; possible D gene TRBD2, 6 bases. Trimming shortened V by 7 bases and J by 0 bases, and 16 bases separated the two germline ends. CDR1 is SQVTM and CDR2 is ANQGSEA in the germline V gene. The CDR3 totals 14 residues. DNA of the CDR3: TGCAGCGCCGCGGGGCGGGGTGCCTCCTACGAGCAGTACTTC. Protein: CSAAGRGASYEQYF.

This rearrangement joins TRBV5-1 to TRBJ1-4; TRBD1 might be the D (6 bases). Germline CDR1 reads SGHRS; CDR2 reads YFSETQ. V lost 0 bases, J lost 4 bases, and 13 bases lay in between. The CDR3 contains 16 residues. Here the CDR3 DNA reads TGCGCCAGCAGCTTGGCAGGGGCAACTCGTAATGAAAAACTGTTTTTT. Protein: CASSLAGATRNEKLFF.

The chain joins TRBV5-1 to TRBJ2-5, with D perhaps given as TRBD1 or TRBD2 (5 bases each). This CDR3 spans 12 amino acids. The germline CDR1 and CDR2 sequences are SGHRS and YFSETQ. Trimming removed 4 bases from V and 5 bases from J, with 9 bases in between. CDR3 DNA sequence: TGCGCCAGCAGCCCTGAGGGGGAGACCCAGTACTTC. Amino acid sequence: CASSPEGETQYF.